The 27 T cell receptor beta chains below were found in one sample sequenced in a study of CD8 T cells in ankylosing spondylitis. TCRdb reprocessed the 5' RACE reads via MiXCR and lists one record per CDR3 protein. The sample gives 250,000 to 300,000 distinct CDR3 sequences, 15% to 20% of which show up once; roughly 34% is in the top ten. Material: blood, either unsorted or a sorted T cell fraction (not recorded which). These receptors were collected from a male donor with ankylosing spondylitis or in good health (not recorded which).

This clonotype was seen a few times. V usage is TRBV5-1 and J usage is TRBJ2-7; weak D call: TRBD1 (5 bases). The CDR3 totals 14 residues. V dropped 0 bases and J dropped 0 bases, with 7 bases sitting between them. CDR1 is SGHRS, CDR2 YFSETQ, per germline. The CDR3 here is CASSLDQGSYEQYF. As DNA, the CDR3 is TGCGCCAGCAGCTTGGATCAGGGCTCCTACGAGCAGTACTTC.

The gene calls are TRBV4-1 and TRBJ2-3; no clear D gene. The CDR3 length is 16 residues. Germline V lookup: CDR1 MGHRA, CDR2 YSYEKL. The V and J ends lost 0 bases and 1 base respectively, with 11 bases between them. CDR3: CASSQDSPLGTDTQYF. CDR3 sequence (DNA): TGCGCCAGCAGCCAAGACTCCCCCTTGGGCACAGATACGCAGTATTTT.

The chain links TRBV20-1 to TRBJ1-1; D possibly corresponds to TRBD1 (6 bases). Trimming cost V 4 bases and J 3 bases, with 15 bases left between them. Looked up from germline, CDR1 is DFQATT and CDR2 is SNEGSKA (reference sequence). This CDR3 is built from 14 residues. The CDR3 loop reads CSATRGGTDTEAFF. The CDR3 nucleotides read TGCAGTGCTACGCGAGGGGGTACGGACACTGAAGCTTTCTTT.

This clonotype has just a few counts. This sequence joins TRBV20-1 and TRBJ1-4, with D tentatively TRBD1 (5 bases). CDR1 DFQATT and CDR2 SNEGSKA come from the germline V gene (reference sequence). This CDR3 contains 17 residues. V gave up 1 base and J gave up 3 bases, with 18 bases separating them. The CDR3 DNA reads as TGCAGTGCTAGAGCCCTCTGGGGGAAGGGTTCTAATGAAAAACTGTTTTTT. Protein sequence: CSARALWGKGSNEKLFF.

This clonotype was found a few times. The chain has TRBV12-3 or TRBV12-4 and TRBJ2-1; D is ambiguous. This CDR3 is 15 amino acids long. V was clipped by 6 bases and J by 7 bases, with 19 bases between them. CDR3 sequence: CASSTSEPDVNEQFF. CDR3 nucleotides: TGTGCCAGCAGCACCAGCGAGCCGGATGTGAATGAGCAGTTCTTC.

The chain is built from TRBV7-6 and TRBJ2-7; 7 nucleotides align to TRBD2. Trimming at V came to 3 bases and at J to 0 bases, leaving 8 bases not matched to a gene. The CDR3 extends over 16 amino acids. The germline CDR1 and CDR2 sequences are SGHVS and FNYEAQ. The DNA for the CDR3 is TGTGCCAGCAGCTTTCGGGCTAGCGGAGCCTCCTACGAGCAGTACTTC. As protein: CASSFRASGASYEQYF.

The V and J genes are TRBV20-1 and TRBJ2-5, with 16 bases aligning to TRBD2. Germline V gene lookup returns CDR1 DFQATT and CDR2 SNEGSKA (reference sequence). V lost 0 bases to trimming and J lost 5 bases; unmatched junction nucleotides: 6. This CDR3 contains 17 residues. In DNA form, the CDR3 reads TGCAGTGCTAGAGATCAGGGGACTAGCGGGAGGGTTGAGACCCAGTACTTC. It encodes CSARDQGTSGRVETQYF.

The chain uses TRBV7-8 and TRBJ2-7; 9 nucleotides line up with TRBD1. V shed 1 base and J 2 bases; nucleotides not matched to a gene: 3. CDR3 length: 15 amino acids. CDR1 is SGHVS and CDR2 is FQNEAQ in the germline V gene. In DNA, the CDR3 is TGTGCCAGCAGCTTAGTTGGGACAGGGACCTACGAGCAGTACTTC. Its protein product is CASSLVGTGTYEQYF.

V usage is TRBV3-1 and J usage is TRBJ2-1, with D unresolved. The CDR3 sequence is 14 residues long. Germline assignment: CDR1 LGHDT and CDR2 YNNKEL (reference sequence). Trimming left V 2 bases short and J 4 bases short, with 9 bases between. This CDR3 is CASSQLQEYNEQFF. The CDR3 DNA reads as TGTGCCAGCAGCCAACTTCAGGAGTACAATGAGCAGTTCTTC.

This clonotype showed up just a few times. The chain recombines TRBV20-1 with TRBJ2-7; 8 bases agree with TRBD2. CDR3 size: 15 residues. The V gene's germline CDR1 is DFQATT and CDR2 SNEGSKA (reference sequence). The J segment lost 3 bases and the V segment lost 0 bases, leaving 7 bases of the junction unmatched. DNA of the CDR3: TGCAGTGCTAGAGATCAGTCTAGCGGGCACTACGAGCAGTACTTC. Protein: CSARDQSSGHYEQYF.

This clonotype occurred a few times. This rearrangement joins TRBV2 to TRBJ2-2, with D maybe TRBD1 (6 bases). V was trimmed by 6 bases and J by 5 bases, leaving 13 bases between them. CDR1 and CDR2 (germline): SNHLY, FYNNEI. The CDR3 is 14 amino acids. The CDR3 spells CASSMPTGTGELFF. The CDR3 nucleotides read TGTGCCAGCAGCATGCCTACAGGGACCGGGGAGCTGTTTTTT.

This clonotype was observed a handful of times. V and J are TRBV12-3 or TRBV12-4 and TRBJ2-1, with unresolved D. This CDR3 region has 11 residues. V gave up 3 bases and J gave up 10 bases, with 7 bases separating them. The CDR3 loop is CASSFGVEQFF. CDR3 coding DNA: TGTGCCAGCAGTTTTGGGGTGGAGCAGTTCTTC.

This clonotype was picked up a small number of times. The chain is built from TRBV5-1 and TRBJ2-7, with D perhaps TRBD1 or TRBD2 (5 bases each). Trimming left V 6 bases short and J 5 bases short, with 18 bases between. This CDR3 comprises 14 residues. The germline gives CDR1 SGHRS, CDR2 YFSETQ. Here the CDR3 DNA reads TGCGCCAGCACCGGCGGGCAGGGTCTCGACGAGCAGTACTTC. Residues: CASTGGQGLDEQYF.

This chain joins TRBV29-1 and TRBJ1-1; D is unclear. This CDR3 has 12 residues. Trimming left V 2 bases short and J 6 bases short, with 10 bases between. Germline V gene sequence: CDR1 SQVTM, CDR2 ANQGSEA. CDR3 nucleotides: TGCAGCGTTGAATCGAGACAACCTGAAGCTTTCTTT. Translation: CSVESRQPEAFF.

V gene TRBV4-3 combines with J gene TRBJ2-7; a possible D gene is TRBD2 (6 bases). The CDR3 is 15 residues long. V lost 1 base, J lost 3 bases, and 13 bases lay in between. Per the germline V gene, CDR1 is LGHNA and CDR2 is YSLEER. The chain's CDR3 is CASSQAGGSLYEQYF. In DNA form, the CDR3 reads TGCGCCAGCAGCCAAGCCGGAGGGAGTCTCTACGAGCAGTACTTC.

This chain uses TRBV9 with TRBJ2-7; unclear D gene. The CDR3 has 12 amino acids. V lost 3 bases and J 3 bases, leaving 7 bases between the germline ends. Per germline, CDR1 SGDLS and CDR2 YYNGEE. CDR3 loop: CASSGSDYEQYF. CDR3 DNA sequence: TGTGCCAGCAGCGGGAGTGACTACGAGCAGTACTTC.

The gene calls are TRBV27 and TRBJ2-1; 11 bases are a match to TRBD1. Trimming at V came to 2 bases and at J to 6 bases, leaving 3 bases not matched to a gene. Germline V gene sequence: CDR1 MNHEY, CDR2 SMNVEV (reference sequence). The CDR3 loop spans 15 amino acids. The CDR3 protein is CASSLGTGGSNEQFF. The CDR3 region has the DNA TGTGCCAGCAGTTTAGGGACAGGGGGGTCCAATGAGCAGTTCTTC.

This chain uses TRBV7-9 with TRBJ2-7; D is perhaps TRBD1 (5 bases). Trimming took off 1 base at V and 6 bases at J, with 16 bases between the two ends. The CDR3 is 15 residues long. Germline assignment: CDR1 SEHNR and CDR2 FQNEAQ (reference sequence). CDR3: CASSLVQEVGGEQYF. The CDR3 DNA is TGTGCCAGCAGCTTAGTACAGGAAGTGGGCGGCGAGCAGTACTTC.

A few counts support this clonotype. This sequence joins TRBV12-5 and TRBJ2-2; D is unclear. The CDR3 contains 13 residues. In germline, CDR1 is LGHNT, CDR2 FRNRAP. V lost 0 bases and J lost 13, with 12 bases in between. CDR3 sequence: CASGLVMIDGLFF. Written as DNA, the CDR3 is TGTGCTAGTGGTTTGGTAATGATAGATGGGCTGTTTTTT.

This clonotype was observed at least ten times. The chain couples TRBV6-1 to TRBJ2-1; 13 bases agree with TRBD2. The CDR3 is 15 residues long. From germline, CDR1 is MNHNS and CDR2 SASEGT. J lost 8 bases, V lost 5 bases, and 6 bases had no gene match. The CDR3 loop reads CASSPGLAGVDEQFF. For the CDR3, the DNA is TGTGCCAGCAGTCCCGGACTAGCGGGAGTGGATGAGCAGTTCTTC.

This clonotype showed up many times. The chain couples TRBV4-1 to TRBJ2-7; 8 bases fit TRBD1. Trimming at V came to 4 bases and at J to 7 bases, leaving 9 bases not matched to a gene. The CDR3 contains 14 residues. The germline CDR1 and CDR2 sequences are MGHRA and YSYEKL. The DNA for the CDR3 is TGCGCCAGCAGCCCAGGCCAGGGGGCGGATGAGCAGTACTTC. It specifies CASSPGQGADEQYF.

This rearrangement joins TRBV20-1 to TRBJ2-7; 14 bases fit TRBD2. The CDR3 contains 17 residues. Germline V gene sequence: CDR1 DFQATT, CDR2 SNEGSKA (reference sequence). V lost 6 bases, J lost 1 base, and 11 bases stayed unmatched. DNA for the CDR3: TGCAGTGCCGAGGGAGGGACTAGCGGGGGAGGTTCCTACGAGCAGTACTTC. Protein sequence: CSAEGGTSGGGSYEQYF.

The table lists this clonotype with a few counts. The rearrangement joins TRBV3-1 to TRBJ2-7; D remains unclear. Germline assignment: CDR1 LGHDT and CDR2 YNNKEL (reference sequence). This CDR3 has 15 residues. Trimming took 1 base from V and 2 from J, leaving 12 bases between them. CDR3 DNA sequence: TGTGCCAGCAGCCAAGGGTACCCCTTTGCCTACGAGCAGTACTTC. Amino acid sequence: CASSQGYPFAYEQYF.

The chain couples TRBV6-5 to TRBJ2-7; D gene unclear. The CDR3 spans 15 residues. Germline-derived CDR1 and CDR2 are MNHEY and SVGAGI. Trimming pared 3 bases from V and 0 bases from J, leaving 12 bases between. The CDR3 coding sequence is TGTGCCAGCAGTTATCCGCGACGCGGCTCCTACGAGCAGTACTTC. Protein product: CASSYPRRGSYEQYF.

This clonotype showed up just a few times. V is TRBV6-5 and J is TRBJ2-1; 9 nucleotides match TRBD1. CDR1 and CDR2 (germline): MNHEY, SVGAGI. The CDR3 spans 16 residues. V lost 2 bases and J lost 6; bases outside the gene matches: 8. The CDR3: CASSYRDRARSNEQFF. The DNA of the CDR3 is TGTGCCAGCAGTTACCGGGACAGGGCCAGGAGCAATGAGCAGTTCTTC.

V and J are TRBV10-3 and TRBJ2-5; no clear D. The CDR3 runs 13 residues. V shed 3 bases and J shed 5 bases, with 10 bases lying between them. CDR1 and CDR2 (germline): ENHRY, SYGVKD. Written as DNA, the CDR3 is TGTGCCATCAGTGAATTTTCGGAGGAGACCCAGTACTTC. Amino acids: CAISEFSEETQYF.

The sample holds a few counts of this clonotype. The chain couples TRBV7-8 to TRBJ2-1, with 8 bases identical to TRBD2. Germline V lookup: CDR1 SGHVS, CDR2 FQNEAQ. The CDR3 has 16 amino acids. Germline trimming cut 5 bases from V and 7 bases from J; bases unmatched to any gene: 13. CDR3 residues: CASSPTRAGAVNEQFF. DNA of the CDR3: TGTGCCAGCAGCCCGACTCGAGCGGGAGCGGTGAATGAGCAGTTCTTC. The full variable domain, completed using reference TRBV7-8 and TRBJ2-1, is GAGVSQSPRYKVAKRGQDVALRCDPISGHVSLFWYQQALGQGPEFLTYFQNEAQLDKSGLPSDRFFAERPEGSVSTLKIQRTQQEDSAVYLCASSPTRAGAVNEQFFGPGTRLTVL.